This T cell receptor (beta chain) was captured by sequencing in a study of blood T cell repertoires in COVID-19. As for the study in general: COVID-19 samples, acute and convalescent, were from the United States, Italy and Spain. PBMCs, B-cell-depleted T cells, or T cells were the source of the cDNA or gDNA that made up the material.

This clone was detected only a few times. The ends were cut back, 0 bases at V and 3 bases at J, with 5 bases in the middle. CDR3 length: 13 amino acids. Germline CDR1 is MNHEY and CDR2 is SVGAGI. In the source study's methods: From reference gene primer amplification, estimates of nucleated cell counts were derived. Profiling relied on immunoSEQ multiplex PCR, and the TCRdb table lists in-frame clones only, not all of them. For V, J and clone size, that table is used; D and trimming come from the DNA. The repertoire consists of 120,000 or so clones, with over 75% occurring once and the leading ten covering 3.5% to 4.5%.

The chain uses TRBV6-5 and TRBJ1-2; possible D gene TRBD1, 5 bases. The material sequenced was peripheral blood. This receptor was identified in a woman in her fifties or sixties with acute or convalescent COVID-19. The CDR3 nucleotides read TGTGCCAGCAGTTACTCAGGGGACTATGGCTACACCTTC. It yields the protein CASSYSGDYGYTF.